This TCR beta chain derives from a study of shared T cell receptors in the human thymus. The germline V gene encodes CDR1 SGHDT and CDR2 YYEEEE. V lost 1 base to trimming and J lost 6 bases; unmatched junction nucleotides: 3. This CDR3 contains 13 residues. Profiling relied on immunoSEQ multiplex PCR, and the TCRdb table lists in-frame clones only, not all of them. The sample has a few hundred thousand clones; approximately 95% are singletons. The gene calls are TRBV5-6 and TRBJ1-2; TRBD1 matches at 7 bases. The sequence derives from a human donor. The sequenced sample was thymocytes. CDR3 in amino acids: CASSLTGVDGYTF. Here the CDR3 DNA reads TGTGCCAGCAGCTTGACAGGGGTAGATGGCTACACCTTC.